Given below is one T cell receptor beta chain in context. Its target is not known. TCRdb's copy holds only in-frame clones and misses some; the assay was immunoSEQ multiplex PCR. In the table there are approximately 60,000 clones, about nine tenths of which are singletons. These data originate in a study of PD-1 blockade in classical Hodgkin lymphoma. About the research overall: Treatment was intravenous nivolumab, 3 mg/kg every 2 weeks, until progression.

Regarding the study as a whole: Newly diagnosed patients and complete responders had comparable diversity at baseline.

There was relapse after autologous stem cell transplantation in every patient, and there was variation in brentuximab vedotin exposure. Best responses fell into complete response, partial response or progressive disease. The germline gives CDR1 LNHDA, CDR2 SQIVND (reference sequence). Trimming shortened V by 3 bases and J by 1 base, and 6 bases separated the two germline ends. The CDR3 totals 13 residues. The clonotype originates from a human donor with classical Hodgkin lymphoma. Here the sequenced sample was peripheral blood mononuclear cells (PBMCs), taken at baseline. The J gene is TRBJ1-1, the V gene TRBV19; D is unresolved. For the CDR3, the DNA is TGTGCCAGTAGTATGGCCAGGAACACTGAAGCTTTCTTT. Protein: CASSMARNTEAFF.